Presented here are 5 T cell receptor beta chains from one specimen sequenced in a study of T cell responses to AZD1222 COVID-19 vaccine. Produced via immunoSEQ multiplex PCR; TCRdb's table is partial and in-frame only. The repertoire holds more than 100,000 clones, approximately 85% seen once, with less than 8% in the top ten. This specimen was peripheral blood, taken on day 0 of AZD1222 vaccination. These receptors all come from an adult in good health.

The CDR3 DNA is TGTGCCAGCAGGGTTCGTAGGGGGATAGTTTACGAGCAGTACTTC. It codes for CASRVRRGIVYEQYF. V gene TRBV2 combines with J gene TRBJ2-7; D might be TRBD1 (6 bases). Germline loops: CDR1 SNHLY, CDR2 FYNNEI. The length of the CDR3 is 15 residues. The V gene lost 6 bases and the J gene lost 4 bases, with 19 bases spanning the gap. Based on the CDR3 plus reference TRBV2 and TRBJ2-7, the full variable domain is EPEVTQTPSHQVTQMGQEVILRCVPISNHLYFYWYRQILGQKVEFLVSFYNNEISEKSEIFDDQFSVERPDGSNFTLKIRSTKLEDSAMYFCASRVRRGIVYEQYFGPGTRLTVT.

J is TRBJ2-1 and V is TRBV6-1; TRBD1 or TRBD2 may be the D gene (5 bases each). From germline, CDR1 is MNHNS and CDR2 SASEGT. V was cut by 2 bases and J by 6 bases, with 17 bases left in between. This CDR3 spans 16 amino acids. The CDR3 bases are TGTGCCAGCAGTGAATCCCCTGCCGGGACCCTCAATGAGCAGTTCTTC. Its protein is CASSESPAGTLNEQFF.

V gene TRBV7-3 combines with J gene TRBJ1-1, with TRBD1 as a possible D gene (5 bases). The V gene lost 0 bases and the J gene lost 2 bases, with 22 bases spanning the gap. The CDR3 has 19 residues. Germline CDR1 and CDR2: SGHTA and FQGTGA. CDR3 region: CASSLTLRGLVIRNTEAFF. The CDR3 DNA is TGTGCCAGCAGCTTAACTTTACGGGGACTCGTTATAAGAAACACTGAAGCTTTCTTT.

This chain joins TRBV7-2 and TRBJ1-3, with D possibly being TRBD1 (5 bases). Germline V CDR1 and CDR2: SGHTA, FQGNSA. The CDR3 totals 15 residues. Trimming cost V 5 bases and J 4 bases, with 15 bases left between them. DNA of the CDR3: TGTGCCAGCAGCCCCGACGGGGGTCTGGGAAACACCATATATTTT. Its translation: CASSPDGGLGNTIYF.

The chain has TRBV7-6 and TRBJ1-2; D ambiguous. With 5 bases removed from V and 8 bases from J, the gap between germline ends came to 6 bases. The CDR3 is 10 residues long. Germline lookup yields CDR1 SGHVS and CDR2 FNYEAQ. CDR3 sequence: CASSPGGYTF. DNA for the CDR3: TGTGCCAGCAGCCCGGGAGGCTACACCTTC.